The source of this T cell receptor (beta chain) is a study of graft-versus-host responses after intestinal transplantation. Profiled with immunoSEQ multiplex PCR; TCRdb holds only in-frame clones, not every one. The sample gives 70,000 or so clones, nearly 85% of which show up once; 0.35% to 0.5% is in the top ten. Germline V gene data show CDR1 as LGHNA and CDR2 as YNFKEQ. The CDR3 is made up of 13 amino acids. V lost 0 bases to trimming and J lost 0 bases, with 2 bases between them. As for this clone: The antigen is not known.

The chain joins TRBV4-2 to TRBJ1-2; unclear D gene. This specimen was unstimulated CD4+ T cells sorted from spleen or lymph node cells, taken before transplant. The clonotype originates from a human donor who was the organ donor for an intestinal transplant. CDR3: CASSQDTNYGYTF. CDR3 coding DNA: TGTGCCAGCAGCCAAGACACTAACTATGGCTACACCTTC.